Following are 19 T cell receptor beta chains from one sample sequenced in a study of blood T cell repertoires in COVID-19. Generated by immunoSEQ multiplex PCR, the TCRdb table keeps only in-frame clones and is missing some. The sample lists some 60,000 clones, 83% occurring once. Sequencing was performed on peripheral blood. Receptor source: a man over 45 with COVID-19, enrolled during active disease.

The chain recombines TRBV25-1 with TRBJ2-7, with D hard to call. The CDR3 loop spans 11 amino acids. Germline CDR1 MGHDK, CDR2 SYGVNS. Trimming took 5 bases from V and 4 from J, leaving 6 bases between them. CDR3: CASSNQYEQYF. CDR3 sequence (DNA): TGTGCCAGCAGTAATCAGTACGAGCAGTACTTC.

The chain employs TRBV29-1 and TRBJ2-1; 14 bases fit TRBD2. Germline values: CDR1 SQVTM, CDR2 ANQGSEA. The V and J ends lost 4 bases and 0 bases, in that order; junction bases with no gene match: 11. The CDR3 is made up of 19 amino acids. Here the CDR3 reads CSVGGLAGEGVRSYNEQFF. In DNA form, the CDR3 reads TGCAGCGTTGGGGGACTAGCGGGGGAAGGGGTCCGCTCCTACAATGAGCAGTTCTTC.

V gene TRBV7-2 combines with J gene TRBJ2-2, with 7 bases lining up with TRBD2. The CDR3 is 14 amino acids. Germline loops: CDR1 SGHTA, CDR2 FQGNSA. The trim removed 6 bases at V and 4 bases at J, leaving 5 bases unmatched. The CDR3 here is CASRPGLPTGELFF. Here the CDR3 DNA reads TGTGCCAGCAGGCCGGGACTACCCACCGGGGAGCTGTTTTTT. The whole variable domain, filled in from reference TRBV7-2 and TRBJ2-2, reads GAGVSQSPSNKVTEKGKDVELRCDPISGHTALYWYRQSLGQGLEFLIYFQGNSAPDKSGLPSDRFSAERTGGSVSTLTIQRTQQEDSAVYLCASRPGLPTGELFFGEGSRLTVL.

This chain links TRBV5-1 with TRBJ2-7, with D tentatively TRBD1 (7 bases). The germline V gene encodes CDR1 SGHRS and CDR2 YFSETQ. V gave up 4 bases and J gave up 5 bases, with 22 bases separating them. The CDR3 sequence is 16 residues long. Written as DNA, the CDR3 is TGCGCCAGCAGCCCCACCGGCGCAGGGGGGCCGAACGAGCAGTACTTC. Translated, it gives CASSPTGAGGPNEQYF.

The genes are TRBV14 and TRBJ2-6; the D is unclear. The CDR3 spans 15 residues. Germline assignment: CDR1 SGHDN and CDR2 FVKESK. Deletions cut 1 base from V and 0 bases from J, with 4 bases between. The DNA for the CDR3 is TGTGCCAGCAGCCAAGGGCACTCTGGGGCCAACGTCCTGACTTTC. Its protein product is CASSQGHSGANVLTF.

The chain uses TRBV29-1 and TRBJ2-5; 7 bases align to TRBD2. CDR1 is SQVTM and CDR2 is ANQGSEA in the germline V gene. This CDR3 has 13 residues. V was clipped by 8 bases and J by 7 bases; unmatched bases: 13. The CDR3 DNA reads as TGCAGCATTGGACTAGGAGGGGAAGGGACCCAGTACTTC. Translated: CSIGLGGEGTQYF.

The chain couples TRBV9 to TRBJ1-5, with no clear D. The CDR3 extends over 14 amino acids. V shed 0 bases and J shed 2 bases, with 6 bases lying between them. CDR1 and CDR2 (germline): SGDLS, YYNGEE. This CDR3 reads CASSVEGGNQPQHF. In DNA form, the CDR3 reads TGTGCCAGCAGCGTAGAAGGAGGCAATCAGCCCCAGCATTTT.

The chain uses TRBV4-1 and TRBJ2-1, with D possibly matching TRBD2 (6 bases). The V gene lost 0 bases and the J gene lost 5 bases, with 11 bases spanning the gap. The CDR3 totals 15 residues. Germline V gene lookup returns CDR1 MGHRA and CDR2 YSYEKL. The CDR3 DNA is TGCGCCAGCAGCCAAGATGGACTATCGAACAATGAGCAGTTCTTC. It specifies CASSQDGLSNNEQFF.

This clone has a single count. The chain joins TRBV18 to TRBJ1-1; D gene unclear. The germline V gene has CDR1 KGHSH and CDR2 LQKENI. The CDR3 contains 13 residues. V dropped 3 bases and J dropped 0 bases, with 5 bases sitting between them. The DNA for the CDR3 is TGTGCCAGCTCACCCGAGATGAACACTGAAGCTTTCTTT. Translated, it gives CASSPEMNTEAFF.

The rearrangement links TRBV9 to TRBJ1-2; unclear D gene. The CDR3 covers 14 residues. Germline assignment: CDR1 SGDLS and CDR2 YYNGEE. Trimming cost V 3 bases and J 8 bases, with 17 bases left between them. DNA of the CDR3: TGTGCCAGCAGCGGCCCACGTGGGGAGGAAGGCTACACCTTC. This gives the protein CASSGPRGEEGYTF.

The chain joins TRBV6-2 or TRBV6-3 to TRBJ1-5, with 11 bases identical to TRBD1. This CDR3 is 18 amino acids long. V shed 2 bases and J 5 bases; nucleotides not matched to a gene: 11. Germline assignment: CDR1 MNHEY and CDR2 SVGEGT. The DNA of the CDR3 is TGTGCCAGCAGTTACCCAACGAGGGACAGGGGGAAGTATCAGCCCCAGCATTTT. Its translation: CASSYPTRDRGKYQPQHF.

This chain links TRBV6-6 with TRBJ2-4; D is perhaps TRBD1 (6 bases). Germline CDR1 reads MNHNY; CDR2 reads SVGAGI (reference sequence). The CDR3 has 14 residues. V lost 6 bases and J lost 1, with 10 bases in between. CDR3 residues: CASSRGQAKNIQYF. In DNA, the CDR3 is TGTGCCAGCAGCCGCGGACAGGCCAAAAACATTCAGTACTTC.

This rearrangement joins TRBV7-3 to TRBJ2-6; D may be TRBD1 (5 bases). The V and J ends lost 5 bases and 0 bases respectively, with 8 bases between them. The CDR3 is 15 residues long. CDR1 and CDR2 from the germline V gene are SGHTA and FQGTGA. CDR3 in amino acids: CASSPTVSGANVLTF. As DNA, the CDR3 is TGTGCCAGCAGCCCGACAGTCTCTGGGGCCAACGTCCTGACTTTC.

The chain uses TRBV5-1 and TRBJ1-1; 9 bases line up with TRBD1. V was pared by 5 bases and J by 1 base, with 0 bases of the junction left unmatched. CDR3 length equals 13 residues. Germline-derived CDR1 and CDR2 are SGHRS and YFSETQ. In DNA form, the CDR3 reads TGCGCCAGCAGGGGACAGGGGAACACTGAAGCTTTCTTT. Its protein product is CASRGQGNTEAFF.

The V and J genes are TRBV11-2 and TRBJ2-1, with a possible D match to TRBD2 (6 bases). The CDR3 totals 12 residues. Germline V gives CDR1 SGHAT, CDR2 FQNNGV. With 6 bases removed from V and 7 bases from J, the gap between germline ends came to 10 bases. The CDR3 here is CASSSGGNEQFF. DNA of the CDR3: TGTGCCAGCAGTTCTGGAGGGAATGAGCAGTTCTTC.

This clone turned up a few times. The chain carries TRBV15 and TRBJ2-7, with 9 bases matching TRBD1. J was trimmed by 8 bases and V by 3 bases; bases with no gene match: 5. Germline CDR1 reads LNHNV; CDR2 reads YYDKDF (reference sequence). The CDR3 sequence is 13 residues long. In nucleotides, the CDR3 is TGTGCCACCAGCAGCTTACAGGGGGCAAAGCAGTACTTC. Protein: CATSSLQGAKQYF.

The gene calls are TRBV29-1 and TRBJ1-5; maybe TRBD1 (5 bases). CDR1 is SQVTM, CDR2 ANQGSEA, per germline. The CDR3 runs 13 residues. Deletions cut 6 bases from V and 4 bases from J, with 13 bases between. CDR3 in DNA: TGCAGCGTGGGACCCGGGGGAAATCAGCCCCAGCATTTT. The encoded protein is CSVGPGGNQPQHF.

V and J are TRBV4-3 and TRBJ2-7, with 10 bases that match TRBD1. Germline-derived CDR1 and CDR2 are LGHNA and YSLEER. CDR3 size: 16 residues. V gave up 3 bases and J gave up 2 bases; unmatched junction bases: 7. The chain's CDR3 is CASSHGAGTGAYEQYF. For the CDR3, the DNA is TGCGCCAGCAGCCACGGGGCCGGGACAGGGGCCTACGAGCAGTACTTC.

This clone is deemed large (0.1 to 1%). V usage is TRBV5-6 and J usage is TRBJ2-2; D remains unclear. Trimming took off 0 bases at V and 1 base at J, with 13 bases between the two ends. This CDR3 spans 17 amino acids. CDR1 and CDR2 from the germline V gene are SGHDT and YYEEEE. The CDR3 here is CASSLDISAENTGELFF. Here the CDR3 DNA reads TGTGCCAGCAGCTTGGACATTTCCGCGGAGAACACCGGGGAGCTGTTTTTT.